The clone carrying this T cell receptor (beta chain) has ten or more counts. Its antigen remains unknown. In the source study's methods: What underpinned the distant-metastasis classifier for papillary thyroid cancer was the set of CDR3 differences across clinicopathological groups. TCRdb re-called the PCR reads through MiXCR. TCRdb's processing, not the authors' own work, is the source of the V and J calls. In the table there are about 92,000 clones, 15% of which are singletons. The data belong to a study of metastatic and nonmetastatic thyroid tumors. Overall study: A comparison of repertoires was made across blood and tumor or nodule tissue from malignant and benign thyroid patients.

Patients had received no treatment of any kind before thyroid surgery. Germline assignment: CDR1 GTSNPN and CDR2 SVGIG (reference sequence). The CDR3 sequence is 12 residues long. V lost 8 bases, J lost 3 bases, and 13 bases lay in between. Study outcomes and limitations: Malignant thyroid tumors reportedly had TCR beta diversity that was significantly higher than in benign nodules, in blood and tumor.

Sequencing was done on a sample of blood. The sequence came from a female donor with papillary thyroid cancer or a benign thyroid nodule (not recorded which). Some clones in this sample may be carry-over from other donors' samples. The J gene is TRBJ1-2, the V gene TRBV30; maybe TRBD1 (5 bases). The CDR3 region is CAGEGDDYGYTF. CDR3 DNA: TGTGCCGGAGAAGGGGACGACTATGGCTACACCTTC.